This TCR beta chain derives from a study of human T cells and chemical hapten exposure. Study-level information: 2% DPC applied to a 2 cm by 2 cm arm area sensitized donors. Slight volume differences across pooled libraries mainly accounted for varying per-sample TCR yields.

Stated time point: patch test 3, about 24 weeks after DPC sensitization. Treatment denoted: therapeutic diphenylcyclopropenone sensitization with weekly scalp DPC. Blood collection happened ahead of applying each patch test. The library tagged each cDNA molecule with unique molecular identifiers. TCRdb used MiXCR to reprocess the RACE reads, holding one entry per CDR3 protein. The top ten clones hold about 2.9% of a sample with some 110,000 distinct CDR3 sequences, less than 35% of them seen once. The CDR3 is 16 residues long. This chain links TRBV21-1 with TRBJ2-1; TRBD1 is taken as the D call from the table, unchecked against the DNA. TRBV21-1 is classified as a pseudogene. This sequence originates from a man aged 40-49 years with alopecia areata. Some clones in this sample may be carry-over from other donors' samples. The specimen comprised whole blood, sampled in connection with sensitization to the hapten diphenylcyclopropenone (DPC). The CDR3 loop is CASSNCEGASYNEQFF. The CDR3 DNA reads TGTGCCAGCAGCAACTGTGAGGGCGCGTCCTACAATGAGCAGTTCTTC.